This entry lists 18 T cell receptor beta chains sequenced from one sample in a study of cytomegalovirus exposure and HLA in healthy donors. PCR primers comprised 60 Vbeta and 13 Jbeta primers. TCRdb keeps only in-frame clones here, not all; method: immunoSEQ multiplex PCR. The data show fewer than 200,000 clones, approximately 84% seen once. The source material was PBMCs. Receptor source: a woman aged 45-65 years in good health and CMV-seropositive.

The V and J genes are TRBV7-2 and TRBJ2-2; 10 bases match TRBD2. CDR1 is SGHTA and CDR2 is FQGNSA in the germline V gene. The CDR3 extends over 18 amino acids. V shed 0 bases, J shed 4 bases, and the junction held 8 bases outside the gene matches. CDR3 sequence reads: CASSLARSGRVGTGELFF. CDR3 nucleotides: TGTGCCAGCAGCTTAGCGCGGAGCGGGAGGGTGGGCACCGGGGAGCTGTTTTTT.

The chain employs TRBV6-1 and TRBJ1-2, with D maybe TRBD1 (5 bases). V gave up 3 bases and J gave up 8 bases, with 16 bases separating them. Germline CDR1 MNHNS, CDR2 SASEGT. The CDR3 consists of 14 residues. CDR3 sequence: CASSDPRQGWGYTF. The CDR3, as DNA: TGTGCCAGCAGTGACCCTCGGCAGGGCTGGGGCTACACCTTC.

The chain has TRBV27 and TRBJ2-1, with 11 bases matching TRBD2. The CDR3 is 14 amino acids. The germline CDR1 and CDR2 sequences are MNHEY and SMNVEV (reference sequence). The junction had 3 bases not matched to a gene; V was cut back by 7 bases and J by 4 bases. The CDR3 loop reads CASTIAGGYNEQFF. The CDR3 region has the DNA TGTGCCAGCACGATAGCGGGAGGGTACAATGAGCAGTTCTTC.

The chain carries TRBV29-1 and TRBJ2-7; a weak D match, TRBD1 (6 bases). The CDR3 runs 13 residues. V lost 0 bases and J lost 0, with 6 bases in between. The germline CDR1 and CDR2 sequences are SQVTM and ANQGSEA. The DNA for the CDR3 is TGCAGCGTTGAAGACAGGGGCTCCTACGAGCAGTACTTC. It encodes CSVEDRGSYEQYF.

The rearrangement uses TRBV7-2 and TRBJ2-1; 10 bases map to TRBD1. The V gene end was trimmed by 0 bases and the J gene end by 2 bases; junction bases not matched to a gene: 4. Germline CDR1 reads SGHTA; CDR2 reads FQGNSA. The CDR3 runs to 17 residues. CDR3 nucleotides: TGTGCCAGCAGCTTAGCCGGAGGACAGGGGGCCTACAATGAGCAGTTCTTC. Encoded protein: CASSLAGGQGAYNEQFF.

The chain has TRBV5-1 and TRBJ2-5, with D uncertain. Germline lookup yields CDR1 SGHRS and CDR2 YFSETQ. The CDR3 loop spans 13 amino acids. Trimming removed 0 bases from V and 4 bases from J, with 7 bases in between. CDR3 DNA: TGCGCCAGCAGCTTGGTGCCTATAGAGACCCAGTACTTC. This encodes CASSLVPIETQYF.

This chain joins TRBV11-2 and TRBJ2-3; D gene unclear. V lost 3 bases and J lost 1, with 5 bases in between. Per the germline V gene, CDR1 is SGHAT and CDR2 is FQNNGV. CDR3 size: 13 residues. The CDR3 is CASSFSRTDTQYF. The CDR3 nucleotides are TGTGCCAGCAGCTTCTCCCGCACAGATACGCAGTATTTT.

The chain links TRBV5-1 to TRBJ2-2; maybe TRBD1 (6 bases). Germline CDR1 is SGHRS and CDR2 is YFSETQ. V lost 3 bases, J lost 5 bases, and 8 bases lay in between. The CDR3 spans 13 residues. CDR3 residues: CASSYTGTGELFF. The CDR3 coding sequence is TGCGCCAGCAGCTATACAGGGACCGGGGAGCTGTTTTTT.

This clone was counted between two and nine times. The rearrangement uses TRBV7-2 and TRBJ2-1, with D uncertain. V shed 7 bases and J shed 4 bases, with 11 bases lying between them. The CDR3 is made up of 13 amino acids. Germline CDR1 reads SGHTA; CDR2 reads FQGNSA. The CDR3 bases are TGTGCCAGCAAAGCGACCATATACAATGAGCAGTTCTTC. Residues: CASKATIYNEQFF.

The gene calls are TRBV19 and TRBJ2-2, with a possible D match to TRBD2 (7 bases). The V end was cut by 5 bases, the J end by 6 bases, with 16 bases between. Germline CDR1 reads LNHDA; CDR2 reads SQIVND (reference sequence). CDR3 length: 15 residues. As DNA, the CDR3 is TGTGCCAGTAGTGAAACGGCGGGGGCAGCCGGGGAGCTGTTTTTT. It specifies CASSETAGAAGELFF.

This clone was seen a single time. CDR3 amino acids: CASSLRPADTQYF. The CDR3 nucleotides are TGTGCCAGCAGCCTTCGCCCAGCAGATACGCAGTATTTT. J is TRBJ2-3 and V is TRBV7-3; D gene unclear. Trimming left V 5 bases short and J 4 bases short, with 10 bases between. The CDR3 is 13 amino acids. Germline V gene data show CDR1 as SGHTA and CDR2 as FQGTGA.

The chain links TRBV7-3 to TRBJ2-3; 8 nucleotides align to TRBD1. CDR3 length: 15 amino acids. CDR1 is SGHTA, CDR2 FQGTGA, per germline. The trim removed 5 bases at V and 4 bases at J, leaving 8 bases unmatched. CDR3 sequence reads: CASSISGGVADTQYF. In DNA, the CDR3 is TGTGCCAGCAGCATTTCAGGGGGCGTCGCAGATACGCAGTATTTT.

The chain uses TRBV7-9 and TRBJ2-5, with 8 bases aligning to TRBD2. V lost 2 bases to trimming and J lost 7 bases; unmatched junction nucleotides: 6. Germline V lookup: CDR1 SEHNR, CDR2 FQNEAQ (reference sequence). This CDR3 region has 14 residues. This chain's CDR3 is CASSLWGLEATQYF. CDR3 coding DNA: TGTGCCAGCAGCTTATGGGGACTAGAGGCGACCCAGTACTTC. Full variable domain (outside the CDR3, taken from reference TRBV7-9 and TRBJ2-5): DTGVSQNPRHKITKRGQNVTFRCDPISEHNRLYWYRQTLGQGPEFLTYFQNEAQLEKSRLLSDRFSAERPKGSFSTLEIQRTEQGDSAMYLCASSLWGLEATQYFGPGTRLLVL.

The table lists this clone with a few counts. This sequence joins TRBV5-1 and TRBJ2-5, with D perhaps TRBD2 (6 bases). V shed 4 bases and J shed 2 bases, with 12 bases lying between them. The CDR3 spans 14 residues. Looked up from germline, CDR1 is SGHRS and CDR2 is YFSETQ. The CDR3 DNA reads as TGCGCCAGCAGCCGGTTAGCGGTTCAAGAGACCCAGTACTTC. Its protein is CASSRLAVQETQYF.

The V call is TRBV5-1, the J call TRBJ2-3; D not resolved. This CDR3 region has 13 residues. Germline CDR1 is SGHRS and CDR2 is YFSETQ. Between the trimmed V and J ends, which lost 4 bases and 6 bases, there was a span of 12 bases. CDR3 DNA sequence: TGCGCCAGCAGCCTTGACACGCTCGATACGCAGTATTTT. Protein product: CASSLDTLDTQYF.

This clone was counted between two and nine times. V gene TRBV6-6 combines with J gene TRBJ1-1; D remains ambiguous. The length of the CDR3 is 14 residues. Per the germline V gene, CDR1 is MNHNY and CDR2 is SVGAGI (reference sequence). The ends were cut back, 5 bases at V and 3 bases at J, with 13 bases in the middle. The DNA for the CDR3 is TGTGCCAGCAGTACATTAACAGCGGACACTGAAGCTTTCTTT. Translating gives CASSTLTADTEAFF.

This clone has only one observation. The rearrangement uses TRBV4-3 and TRBJ2-7, with 8 positions matching TRBD1. V dropped 3 bases and J dropped 5; count of bases not matched to a gene: 9. In germline, CDR1 is LGHNA, CDR2 YSLEER. This CDR3 is 15 amino acids long. CDR3 nucleotides: TGCGCCAGCAGCCATTCAGGGCACAGGGGGAACGAGCAGTACTTC. Translation gives CASSHSGHRGNEQYF.

This chain uses TRBV19 with TRBJ2-1; a possible D gene is TRBD2 (7 bases). V was pared by 10 bases and J by 4 bases, with 20 bases between. Germline assignment: CDR1 LNHDA and CDR2 SQIVND (reference sequence). The CDR3 contains 15 residues. For the CDR3, the DNA is TGTGCCACCAACTCCAGGGGAGCGGGGTACAATGAGCAGTTCTTC. Amino acid sequence: CATNSRGAGYNEQFF. Complete variable domain (other parts from reference TRBV19 and TRBJ2-1): DGGITQSPKYLFRKEGQNVTLSCEQNLNHDAMYWYRQDPGQGLRLIYYSQIVNDFQKGDIAEGYSVSREKKESFPLTVTSAQKNPTAFYLCATNSRGAGYNEQFFGPGTRLTVL.